The clone carrying this TCR beta chain has ten or more counts. The target antigen is unknown. Template material for amplifying TCR beta CDR3 regions consisted of RNA transcripts. A first-round RT-PCR of the TCR CDR3 used the HTBI primer set. From the multiplex PCR reads, TCRdb called clonotypes with MiXCR, one entry per CDR3 protein. The repertoire has around 340,000 distinct CDR3 sequences, 15% to 20% of them found once; the top ten carry 30% to 40%. The blood sample predates any ophthalmopathy symptoms, coming from first hyperthyroidism diagnosis. This entry comes from a study of T cells in Graves' hyperthyroidism and ophthalmopathy. Study-level results: Ophthalmopathy could be told apart from stable hyperthyroidism with a 13 V-J model. Ophthalmopathy was predicted by the model a median of approximately 6 months ahead of onset.

The V and J ends lost 8 bases and 6 bases, in that order; junction bases with no gene match: 4. The CDR3 is 12 amino acids. Germline V gene data show CDR1 as GTSNPN and CDR2 as SVGIG (reference sequence). This receptor was identified in a woman in her 30s with Graves' hyperthyroidism that later progressed to Graves' ophthalmopathy. The source material was blood. This sequence joins TRBV30 and TRBJ2-1, with TRBD1 matching over 10 bases. The CDR3 is CAGTGDGNEQFF. The CDR3 nucleotides read TGTGCCGGGACAGGGGATGGCAATGAGCAGTTCTTC.